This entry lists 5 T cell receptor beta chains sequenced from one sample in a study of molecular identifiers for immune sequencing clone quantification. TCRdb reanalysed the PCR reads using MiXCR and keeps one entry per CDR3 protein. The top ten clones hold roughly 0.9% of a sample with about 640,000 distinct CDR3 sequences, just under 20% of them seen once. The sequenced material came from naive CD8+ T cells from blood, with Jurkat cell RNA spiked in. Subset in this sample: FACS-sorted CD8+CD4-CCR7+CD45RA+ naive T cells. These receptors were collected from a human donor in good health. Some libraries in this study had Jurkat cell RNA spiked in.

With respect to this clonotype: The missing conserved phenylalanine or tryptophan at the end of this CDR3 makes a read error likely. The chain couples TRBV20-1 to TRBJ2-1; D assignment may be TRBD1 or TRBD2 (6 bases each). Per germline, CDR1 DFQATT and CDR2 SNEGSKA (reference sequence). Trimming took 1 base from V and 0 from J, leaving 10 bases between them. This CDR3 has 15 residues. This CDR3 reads CSARGWGASYNEQFY. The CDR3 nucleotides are TGCAGTGCTAGAGGTTGGGGGGCCTCCTACAATGAGCAGTTCTAC.

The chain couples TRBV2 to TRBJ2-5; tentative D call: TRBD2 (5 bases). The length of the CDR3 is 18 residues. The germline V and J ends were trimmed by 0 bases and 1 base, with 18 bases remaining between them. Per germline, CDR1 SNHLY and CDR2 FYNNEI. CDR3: CASSEATPDRRVQETQYF. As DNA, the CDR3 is TGTGCCAGCAGTGAAGCCACACCTGATCGGCGGGTCCAAGAGACCCAGTACTTC. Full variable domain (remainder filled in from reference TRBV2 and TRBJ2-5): EPEVTQTPSHQVTQMGQEVILRCVPISNHLYFYWYRQILGQKVEFLVSFYNNEISEKSEIFDDQFSVERPDGSNFTLKIRSTKLEDSAMYFCASSEATPDRRVQETQYFGPGTRLLVL.

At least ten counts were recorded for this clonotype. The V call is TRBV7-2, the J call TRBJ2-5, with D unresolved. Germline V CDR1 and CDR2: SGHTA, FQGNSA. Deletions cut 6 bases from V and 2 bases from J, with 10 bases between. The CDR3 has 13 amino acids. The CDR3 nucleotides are TGTGCCAGCAGGAGAACGGGTCAAGAGACCCAGTACTTC. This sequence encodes CASRRTGQETQYF. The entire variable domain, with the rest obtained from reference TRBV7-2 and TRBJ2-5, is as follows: GAGVSQSPSNKVTEKGKDVELRCDPISGHTALYWYRQSLGQGLEFLIYFQGNSAPDKSGLPSDRFSAERTGGSVSTLTIQRTQQEDSAVYLCASRRTGQETQYFGPGTRLLVL.

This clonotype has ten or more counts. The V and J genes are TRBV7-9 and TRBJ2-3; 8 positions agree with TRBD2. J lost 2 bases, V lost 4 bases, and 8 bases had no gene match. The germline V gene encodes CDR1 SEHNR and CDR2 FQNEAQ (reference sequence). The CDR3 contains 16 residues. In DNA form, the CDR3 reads TGTGCCAGCAGCTGGACGTTAGCGGGAACCACAGATACGCAGTATTTT. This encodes CASSWTLAGTTDTQYF.

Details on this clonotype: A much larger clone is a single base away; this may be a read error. The CDR3 sequence: CASLNYDARGNTEASF. The DNA of the CDR3 is TGTGCCAGCCTTAATTACGACGCCCGAGGGAACACTGAAGCTTCCTTT. The rearrangement links TRBV6-6 to TRBJ1-1, with unresolved D. Looked up from germline, CDR1 is MNHNY and CDR2 is SVGAGI (reference sequence). CDR3 size: 16 residues.